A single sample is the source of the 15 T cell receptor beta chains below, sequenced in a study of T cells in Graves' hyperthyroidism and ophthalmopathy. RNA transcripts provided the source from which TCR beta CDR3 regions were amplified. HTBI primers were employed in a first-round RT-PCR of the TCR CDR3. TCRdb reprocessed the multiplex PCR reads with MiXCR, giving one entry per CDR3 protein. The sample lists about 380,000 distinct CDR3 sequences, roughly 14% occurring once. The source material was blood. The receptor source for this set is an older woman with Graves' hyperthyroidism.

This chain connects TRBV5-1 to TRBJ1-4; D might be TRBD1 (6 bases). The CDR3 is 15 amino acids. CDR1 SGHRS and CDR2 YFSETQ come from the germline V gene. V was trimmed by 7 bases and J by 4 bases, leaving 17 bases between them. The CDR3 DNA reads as TGCGCCAGCCAGGTTGGGGGGCTGGATAATGAAAAACTGTTTTTT. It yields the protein CASQVGGLDNEKLFF.

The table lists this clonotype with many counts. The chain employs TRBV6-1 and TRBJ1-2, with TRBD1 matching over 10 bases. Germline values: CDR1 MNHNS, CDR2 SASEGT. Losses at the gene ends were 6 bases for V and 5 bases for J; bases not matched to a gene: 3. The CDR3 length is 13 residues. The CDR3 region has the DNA TGTGCCAGCAGACCGGGACAGGGGTATGGCTACACCTTC. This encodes CASRPGQGYGYTF.

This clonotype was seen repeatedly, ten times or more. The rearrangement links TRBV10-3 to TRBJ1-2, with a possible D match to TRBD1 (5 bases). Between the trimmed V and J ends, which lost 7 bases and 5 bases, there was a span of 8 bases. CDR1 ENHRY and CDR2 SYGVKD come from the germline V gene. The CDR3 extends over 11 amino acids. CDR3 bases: TGTGCCATCAAACGACAGTATGGCTACACCTTC. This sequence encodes CAIKRQYGYTF.

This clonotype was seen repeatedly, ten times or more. The DNA of the CDR3 is TGTGCCAGCAGTTCTGGGACTAGCGGGAGCTTTTACAATGAGCAGTTCTTC. Its translation: CASSSGTSGSFYNEQFF. The rearrangement joins TRBV12-3 or TRBV12-4 to TRBJ2-1; 14 positions agree with TRBD2. The CDR3 has 17 amino acids. The trim removed 4 bases at V and 4 bases at J, leaving 6 bases unmatched.

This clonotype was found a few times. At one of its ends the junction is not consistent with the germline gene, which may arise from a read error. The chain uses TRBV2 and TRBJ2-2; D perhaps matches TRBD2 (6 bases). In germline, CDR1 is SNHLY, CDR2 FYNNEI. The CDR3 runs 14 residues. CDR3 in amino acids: CASREGLDTGEQFF. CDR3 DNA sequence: TGTGCCAGCAGGGAGGGACTGGACACCGGGGAGCAGTTTTTT.

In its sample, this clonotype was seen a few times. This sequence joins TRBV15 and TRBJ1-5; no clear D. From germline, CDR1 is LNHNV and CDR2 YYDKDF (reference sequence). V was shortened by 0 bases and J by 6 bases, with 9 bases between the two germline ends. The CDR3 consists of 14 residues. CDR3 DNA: TGTGCCACCAGCAGAGATGGGGTACGTCAGCCCCAGCATTTT. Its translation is CATSRDGVRQPQHF.

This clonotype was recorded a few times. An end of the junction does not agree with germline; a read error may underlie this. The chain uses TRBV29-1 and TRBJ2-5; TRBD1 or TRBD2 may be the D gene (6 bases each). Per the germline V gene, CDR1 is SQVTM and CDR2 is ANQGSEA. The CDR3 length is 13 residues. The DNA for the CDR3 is TGCAGCGCCATAGGGGGGACTTCGGAGACCCAGTGCTTC. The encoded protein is CSAIGGTSETQCF.

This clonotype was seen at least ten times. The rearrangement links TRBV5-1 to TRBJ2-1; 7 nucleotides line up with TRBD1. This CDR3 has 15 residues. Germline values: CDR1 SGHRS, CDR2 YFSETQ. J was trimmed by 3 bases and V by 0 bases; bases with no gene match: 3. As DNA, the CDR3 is TGCGCCAGCAGCTTGGAGGGACAGTTCTACAATGAGCAGTTCTTC. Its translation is CASSLEGQFYNEQFF.

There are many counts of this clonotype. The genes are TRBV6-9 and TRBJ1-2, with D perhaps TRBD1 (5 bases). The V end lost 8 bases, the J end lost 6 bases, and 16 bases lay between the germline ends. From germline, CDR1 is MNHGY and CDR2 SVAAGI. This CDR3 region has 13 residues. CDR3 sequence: CASPPRGEDGYTF. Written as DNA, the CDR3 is TGTGCCAGCCCTCCACGGGGGGAAGATGGCTACACCTTC.

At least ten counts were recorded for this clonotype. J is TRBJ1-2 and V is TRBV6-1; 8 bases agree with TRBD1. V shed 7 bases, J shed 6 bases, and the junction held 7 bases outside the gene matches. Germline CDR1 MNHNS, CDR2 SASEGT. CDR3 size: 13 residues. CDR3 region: CASTQTGVNGYTF. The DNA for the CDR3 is TGTGCCAGCACCCAGACAGGGGTGAATGGCTACACCTTC.

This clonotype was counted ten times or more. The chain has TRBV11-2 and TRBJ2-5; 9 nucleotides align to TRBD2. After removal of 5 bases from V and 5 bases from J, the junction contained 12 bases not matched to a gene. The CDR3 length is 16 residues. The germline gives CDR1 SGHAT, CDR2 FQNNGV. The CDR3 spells CASSPAAREGWETQYF. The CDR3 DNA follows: TGTGCCAGCAGCCCAGCGGCGCGGGAGGGTTGGGAGACCCAGTACTTC.

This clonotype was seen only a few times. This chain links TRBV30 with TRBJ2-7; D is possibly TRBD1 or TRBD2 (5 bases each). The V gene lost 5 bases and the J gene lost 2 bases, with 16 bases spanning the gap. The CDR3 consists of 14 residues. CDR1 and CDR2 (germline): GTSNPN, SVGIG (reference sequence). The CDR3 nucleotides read TGTGCCTGGGAGCGGCGGCAGGGCCCCTACGAGCAGTACTTC. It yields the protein CAWERRQGPYEQYF.

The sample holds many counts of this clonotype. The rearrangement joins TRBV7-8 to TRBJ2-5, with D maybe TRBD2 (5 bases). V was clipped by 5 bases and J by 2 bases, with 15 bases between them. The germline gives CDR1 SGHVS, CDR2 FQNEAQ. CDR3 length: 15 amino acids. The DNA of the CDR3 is TGTGCCAGCAGCGCGCTAGCCCTCCGACAAGAGACCCAGTACTTC. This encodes CASSALALRQETQYF.

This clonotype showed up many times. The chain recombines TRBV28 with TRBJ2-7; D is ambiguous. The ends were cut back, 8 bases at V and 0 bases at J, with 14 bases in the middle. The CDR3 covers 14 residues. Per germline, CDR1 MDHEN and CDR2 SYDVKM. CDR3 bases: TGTGCCAGCCGCACATTGGTGCCCTCCTACGAGCAGTACTTC. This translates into CASRTLVPSYEQYF.

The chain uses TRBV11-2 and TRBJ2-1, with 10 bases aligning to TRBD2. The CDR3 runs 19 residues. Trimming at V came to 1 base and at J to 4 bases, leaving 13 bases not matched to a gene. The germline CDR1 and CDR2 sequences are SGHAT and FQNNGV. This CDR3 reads CASSLGPGLARQRYNEQFF. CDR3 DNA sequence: TGTGCCAGCAGCTTAGGGCCGGGACTAGCGAGACAAAGGTACAATGAGCAGTTCTTC.